A single sample is the source of the 26 T cell receptor beta chains below, sequenced in a study of regulatory T cells in long-lasting Graves disease. Arm-PCR of CDR3 regions and iRepertoire HTBI primers were the basis on which TCR beta libraries were built. TCRdb independently ran MiXCR on the multiplex PCR reads; one entry per CDR3 protein. The table includes under 450,000 distinct CDR3 sequences, roughly a quarter detected once. Time point reported: persistent/refractory GD, antithyroid drugs over 5 years with positive TRAb. TCR sequences were obtained from RNA taken from PBMCs. The source was peripheral blood mononuclear cells (PBMCs), collected when the disease was refractory, from a patient treated with antithyroid drugs. Source of these receptors: a female donor with Graves disease.

The chain links TRBV28 to TRBJ2-7; D call uncertain. The CDR3 runs 12 residues. The ends were cut back, 6 bases at V and 9 bases at J, with 15 bases in the middle. The germline V gene has CDR1 MDHEN and CDR2 SYDVKM. The CDR3 DNA sequence: TGTGCCAGCAGCCCAAATTTGTATGGGCAGTACTTC. Translated: CASSPNLYGQYF.

The DNA for the CDR3 is TGTGCCAGCAGCATAATACGAGAAGATACGCAGTATTTT. Protein product: CASSIIREDTQYF. This sequence joins TRBV28 and TRBJ2-3; no clear D gene. Germline V lookup: CDR1 MDHEN, CDR2 SYDVKM. Trimming pared 6 bases from V and 5 bases from J, leaving 12 bases between. The length of the CDR3 is 13 residues.

The V gene is TRBV20-1, the J gene TRBJ2-1; 9 nucleotides match TRBD2. The CDR3 runs to 16 residues. V gave up 3 bases and J gave up 4 bases; unmatched junction bases: 10. The germline CDR1 and CDR2 sequences are DFQATT and SNEGSKA (reference sequence). CDR3 amino acids: CSARDRAGGQYNEQFF. In nucleotides, the CDR3 is TGCAGTGCTAGGGATCGGGCGGGAGGGCAGTACAATGAGCAGTTCTTC.

This chain links TRBV7-9 with TRBJ1-3; D gene uncertain. Trimming removed 2 bases at V and 0 bases at J, with 14 bases between. Germline lookup yields CDR1 SEHNR and CDR2 FQNEAQ (reference sequence). The CDR3 totals 17 residues. CDR3 loop: CASSLKVPSYSGNTIYF. CDR3 coding DNA: TGTGCCAGCAGCTTAAAGGTACCCTCGTACTCTGGAAACACCATATATTTT.

This clonotype was seen many times. The genes are TRBV7-3 and TRBJ1-1; D is undetermined. The V end lost 2 bases, the J end lost 2 bases, and 9 bases lay between the germline ends. The V gene's germline CDR1 is SGHTA and CDR2 FQGTGA. CDR3 length: 14 amino acids. Written as DNA, the CDR3 is TGTGCCAGCAGCTTACGTCATTCCAACACTGAAGCTTTCTTT. As protein: CASSLRHSNTEAFF.

This clonotype has ten or more counts. This chain uses TRBV7-2 with TRBJ2-7; D uncertain. Trimming removed 3 bases from V and 6 bases from J, with 6 bases in between. Germline V lookup: CDR1 SGHTA, CDR2 FQGNSA. The length of the CDR3 is 11 residues. The CDR3, as DNA: TGTGCCAGCAGCTTTGGACGCGAGCAGTACTTC. This gives the protein CASSFGREQYF.

There are many counts of this clonotype. This chain connects TRBV6-1 to TRBJ1-2, with D perhaps matching TRBD1 (6 bases). Germline-derived CDR1 and CDR2 are MNHNS and SASEGT. There are 13 residues in the CDR3. The ends were cut back, 6 bases at V and 1 base at J, with 9 bases in the middle. The CDR3 here is CASRLDSNYGYTF. For the CDR3, the DNA is TGTGCCAGCAGGTTGGACAGTAACTATGGCTACACCTTC.

Here the CDR3 reads CATSRGGTSYEQYF. Here the CDR3 DNA reads TGTGCCACCAGCAGAGGGGGGACCTCCTACGAGCAGTACTTC. V usage is TRBV15 and J usage is TRBJ2-7; D may be TRBD1 or TRBD2 (5 bases each). Trimming stripped 1 base from V and 0 bases from J, with 7 bases between. This CDR3 has 14 amino acids. Per the germline V gene, CDR1 is LNHNV and CDR2 is YYDKDF (reference sequence).

This chain uses TRBV15 with TRBJ2-1, with D maybe TRBD2 (6 bases). The length of the CDR3 is 15 residues. V was clipped by 3 bases and J by 16 bases, with 25 bases between them. The germline gives CDR1 LNHNV, CDR2 YYDKDF (reference sequence). CDR3 bases: TGTGCCACCAGCAGGGTAACCGGGGGACGAGCGCAACCCTTCTTC. Encoded protein: CATSRVTGGRAQPFF. The whole variable domain, filled in from reference TRBV15 and TRBJ2-1, reads DAMVIQNPRYQVTQFGKPVTLSCSQTLNHNVMYWYQQKSSQAPKLLFHYYDKDFNNEADTPDNFQSRRPNTSFCFLDIRSPGLGDTAMYLCATSRVTGGRAQPFFGPGTRLTVL.

This chain uses TRBV7-3 with TRBJ2-3, with D possibly being TRBD1 (6 bases). Germline V gene lookup returns CDR1 SGHTA and CDR2 FQGTGA. V lost 3 bases and J lost 5, with 6 bases in between. This CDR3 region has 12 residues. The CDR3 here is CASSLTGDTQYF. The CDR3 coding sequence is TGTGCCAGCAGCTTGACAGGAGATACGCAGTATTTT.

This clonotype was picked up many times. The chain combines TRBV9 with TRBJ1-2; TRBD1 aligns across 8 bases. V shed 3 bases, J shed 4 bases, and the junction held 2 bases outside the gene matches. The CDR3 runs 13 residues. Germline V gene sequence: CDR1 SGDLS, CDR2 YYNGEE. The CDR3 region has the DNA TGTGCCAGCAGCGCCGACAGGGGCTATGGCTACACCTTC. This gives the protein CASSADRGYGYTF. The whole variable domain, remainder taken from reference TRBV9 and TRBJ1-2, is DSGVTQTPKHLITATGQRVTLRCSPRSGDLSVYWYQQSLDQGLQFLIQYYNGEERAKGNILERFSAQQFPDLHSELNLSSLELGDSALYFCASSADRGYGYTFGSGTRLTVV.

This clonotype has at least ten counts. Here the CDR3 reads CASSFGRVCTF. CDR3 coding DNA: TGTGCCAGCAGCTTTGGGAGGGTATGCACCTTC. The V and J genes are TRBV5-5 and TRBJ1-2; D remains unclear. V gave up 2 bases and J gave up 13 bases, with 12 bases separating them. The germline CDR1 and CDR2 sequences are SGHKS and YYEKEE (reference sequence). This CDR3 is built from 11 residues.

This rearrangement joins TRBV25-1 to TRBJ1-1; 7 positions agree with TRBD1. J gave up 6 bases and V 0 bases, and 7 bases lay outside the gene matches. Germline-derived CDR1 and CDR2 are MGHDK and SYGVNS. The CDR3 contains 15 residues. Written as DNA, the CDR3 is TGTGCCAGCAGTGAATATAGGGGACAGTCCCCTGAAGCTTTCTTT. It specifies CASSEYRGQSPEAFF.

This clonotype showed up many times. The rearrangement links TRBV28 to TRBJ2-5; 9 bases map to TRBD1. V trimming: 3 bases; J trimming: 5 bases; junction bases outside the gene matches: 10. Germline CDR1 is MDHEN and CDR2 is SYDVKM. There are 16 residues in the CDR3. CDR3 bases: TGTGCCAGCAGTTTTTATGTGGTGGGGACAGGGGAGACCCAGTACTTC. Protein: CASSFYVVGTGETQYF.

This clonotype was seen repeatedly, ten times or more. The V call is TRBV18, the J call TRBJ2-5, with D maybe TRBD1 (6 bases). CDR3 size: 16 residues. Germline V gives CDR1 KGHSH, CDR2 LQKENI. Between the trimmed V and J ends, which lost 3 bases and 2 bases, there was a span of 16 bases. The CDR3 coding sequence is TGTGCCAGCTCACCTATGGCAGGGGCCTTACAAGAGACCCAGTACTTC. This gives the protein CASSPMAGALQETQYF.

This clonotype came up a few times. The V and J genes are TRBV7-9 and TRBJ1-2, with a tentative D call TRBD1 (6 bases). Trimming removed 5 bases at V and 3 bases at J, with 13 bases between. CDR1 and CDR2 (germline): SEHNR, FQNEAQ (reference sequence). The CDR3 contains 14 residues. The CDR3 region is CASSRGGADYGYTF. The CDR3 nucleotides read TGTGCCAGCAGCCGCGGGGGGGCAGACTATGGCTACACCTTC.

This clonotype has just a few counts. This CDR3 is CASSRGGNTDTQYF. The CDR3 nucleotides are TGTGCCAGCAGCCGCGGGGGCAACACAGATACGCAGTATTTT. V gene TRBV11-3 combines with J gene TRBJ2-3, with a possible D match to TRBD2 (7 bases). Germline V CDR1 and CDR2: SGHNT, YENEEA. Trimming removed 5 bases from V and 2 bases from J, with 11 bases in between. The CDR3 is 14 amino acids.

J is TRBJ2-5 and V is TRBV9; 7 bases line up with TRBD1. The CDR3 has 15 residues. V trimming: 3 bases; J trimming: 9 bases; junction bases outside the gene matches: 14. The V gene's germline CDR1 is SGDLS and CDR2 YYNGEE. For the CDR3, the DNA is TGTGCCAGCAGCGCCTCCCCGACTACAGGGGCGGCCCAGTACTTC. This translates into CASSASPTTGAAQYF.

The chain employs TRBV6-5 and TRBJ2-5; 9 bases align to TRBD1. The CDR3 totals 20 residues. CDR1 is MNHEY and CDR2 is SVGAGI in the germline V gene. J gave up 2 bases and V 4 bases, and 20 bases lay outside the gene matches. CDR3 sequence (DNA): TGTGCCAGCAGTTTTTTTTATCGGACAGGGGCGAAAATCCCGCAAGAGACCCAGTACTTC. Residues: CASSFFYRTGAKIPQETQYF.

The chain couples TRBV7-8 to TRBJ1-1; D is possibly TRBD1 (5 bases). Trimming took 8 bases from V and 3 from J, leaving 13 bases between them. This CDR3 has 13 residues. Germline V gene data show CDR1 as SGHVS and CDR2 as FQNEAQ. CDR3 in amino acids: CASGWGRDTEAFF. Written as DNA, the CDR3 is TGTGCCAGCGGATGGGGCAGGGACACTGAAGCTTTCTTT.

This clonotype was observed many times. The V gene is TRBV6-1, the J gene TRBJ2-7; TRBD2 matches 12 bases. The trim removed 5 bases at V and 2 bases at J, leaving 7 bases unmatched. In germline, CDR1 is MNHNS, CDR2 SASEGT. This CDR3 contains 16 residues. Here the CDR3 reads CASSKDPSGRAYEQYF. CDR3 DNA: TGTGCCAGCAGTAAAGACCCTAGCGGGAGGGCCTACGAGCAGTACTTC.

This clonotype was counted at least ten times. V and J are TRBV20-1 and TRBJ1-1; D gene ambiguous. V lost 0 bases to trimming and J lost 4 bases, with 9 bases between them. Germline CDR1 DFQATT, CDR2 SNEGSKA (reference sequence). This CDR3 comprises 13 residues. The CDR3 DNA sequence: TGCAGTGCTAGAGATTCACGGGGCACTGAAGCTTTCTTT. It specifies CSARDSRGTEAFF.

A few counts support this clonotype. This rearrangement joins TRBV12-3 or TRBV12-4 to TRBJ2-2; D call uncertain. V lost 5 bases and J 13 bases, leaving 20 bases between the germline ends. The CDR3 runs 14 residues. The CDR3 loop reads CASSPKRPELRLFF. In nucleotides, the CDR3 is TGTGCCAGCAGTCCGAAGAGACCGGAACTGAGGCTGTTTTTT.

This clonotype has ten or more counts. The chain couples TRBV6-1 to TRBJ1-2; no clear D. The CDR3 is made up of 13 amino acids. The ends were cut back, 6 bases at V and 5 bases at J, with 13 bases in the middle. The germline gives CDR1 MNHNS, CDR2 SASEGT. Here the CDR3 DNA reads TGTGCCAGCAGCCTGACGGTTCAGTATGGCTACACCTTC. It is translated as CASSLTVQYGYTF.

This clonotype occurred many times. The chain is built from TRBV6-2 or TRBV6-3 and TRBJ2-5; D is ambiguous. Between the trimmed V and J ends, which lost 0 bases and 2 bases, there was a span of 13 bases. The germline gives CDR1 MNHEY, CDR2 SVGEGT. This CDR3 has 16 amino acids. CDR3 protein: CASSYSMGRSQETQYF. The DNA for the CDR3 is TGTGCCAGCAGTTACTCGATGGGCAGGAGTCAAGAGACCCAGTACTTC.

This clonotype was observed a few times. This chain links TRBV29-1 with TRBJ1-2, with a possible D match to TRBD1 (5 bases). This CDR3 has 12 residues. The V gene's germline CDR1 is SQVTM and CDR2 ANQGSEA. CDR3 protein: CSSSGGPYGYTF. Here the CDR3 DNA reads TGCAGTTCATCGGGGGGACCCTATGGCTACACCTTC.